This record concerns one TCR beta chain sequence. Its antigen is still unknown. This record belongs to a study of shared clonotypes between healthy human individuals. Regarding the study as a whole: Memory subsets generally showed lower estimated richness than naive subsets.

Naive CD8 cells, CD45RO-negative and positively selected for CCR7, excluded terminally differentiated effector memory CD45RA+ cells. The length of the CDR3 is 13 residues. The germline CDR1 and CDR2 sequences are SQVTM and ANQGSEA. Between the trimmed V and J ends, which lost 8 bases and 0 bases, there was a span of 12 bases. Libraries were prepared by immunoSEQ multiplex PCR; TCRdb keeps only in-frame clonotypes and omits some of them. This sample carries 1.5 million to 2.5 million clones, about 95% of them seen once, and the ten largest clones take approximately 1.2%. The chain is built from TRBV29-1 and TRBJ2-3, with no clear D. The TCR was taken from a man between 18 and 35 years old in good health. Sequenced material: naive CD8+ T cells sorted from blood. The CDR3 DNA reads as TGCAGCCTAGAAGACGGTAGCACAGATACGCAGTATTTT. Amino acids: CSLEDGSTDTQYF.